A single sample gave rise to the 29 T cell receptor beta chains below, sequenced in a study of OX40 agonist ivuxolimab in advanced cancers. TCRdb's table, derived via immunoSEQ multiplex PCR, lists solely in-frame clones and lacks some. The table lists approximately 7,200 clones, around 80% of them singletons. The material sequenced was CD4+ or CD8+ T cells sorted from blood, taken in a trial of the OX40 agonist ivuxolimab. The receptors stem from an adult with an advanced solid tumor such as melanoma, head and neck, liver or kidney cancer.

The V call is TRBV19, the J call TRBJ2-7; D possibly matches TRBD1 or TRBD2 (5 bases each). There are 14 residues in the CDR3. V gave up 2 bases and J gave up 2 bases, with 10 bases separating them. Germline assignment: CDR1 LNHDA and CDR2 SQIVND (reference sequence). The CDR3 coding sequence is TGTGCCAGTAGTATAAGGGACGGCGCCTACGAGCAGTACTTC. It codes for CASSIRDGAYEQYF. Full variable domain (missing parts from reference TRBV19 and TRBJ2-7): DGGITQSPKYLFRKEGQNVTLSCEQNLNHDAMYWYRQDPGQGLRLIYYSQIVNDFQKGDIAEGYSVSREKKESFPLTVTSAQKNPTAFYLCASSIRDGAYEQYFGPGTRLTVT.

CDR3 DNA sequence: TGTGCCAGCAGTGAAGTAGGGGGGGAGCAGTACTTC. Protein product: CASSEVGGEQYF. The genes are TRBV6-1 and TRBJ2-7; tentatively, D is TRBD1 or TRBD2 (6 bases each). V lost 1 base, J lost 7 bases, and 8 bases lay in between. Per germline, CDR1 MNHNS and CDR2 SASEGT. CDR3 size: 12 residues.

V is TRBV7-9 and J is TRBJ2-7; D may be TRBD1 or TRBD2 (5 bases each). Per the germline V gene, CDR1 is SEHNR and CDR2 is FQNEAQ (reference sequence). This CDR3 contains 15 residues. V shed 5 bases and J shed 6 bases, with 20 bases lying between them. The CDR3 DNA sequence: TGTGCCAGCAGCCCCTTGGGTGGGGACGCGGTCGAGCAGTACTTC. Amino acids: CASSPLGGDAVEQYF.

This rearrangement joins TRBV11-2 to TRBJ1-2; no reliable D call. Trimming removed 1 base from V and 6 bases from J, with 9 bases in between. The CDR3 extends over 13 amino acids. The V gene's germline CDR1 is SGHAT and CDR2 FQNNGV. CDR3 residues: CASSLARENGYTF. CDR3 bases: TGTGCCAGCAGCTTAGCAAGGGAGAATGGCTACACCTTC.

This chain links TRBV2 with TRBJ1-1; D not resolved. The length of the CDR3 is 12 residues. The germline CDR1 and CDR2 sequences are SNHLY and FYNNEI. The V end lost 4 bases, the J end lost 1 base, and 4 bases lay between the germline ends. The DNA for the CDR3 is TGTGCCAGCAGTGGTGGGAACACTGAAGCTTTCTTT. This sequence encodes CASSGGNTEAFF.

The chain recombines TRBV6-6 with TRBJ2-7; no definite D call. The CDR3 consists of 13 residues. Per germline, CDR1 MNHNY and CDR2 SVGAGI (reference sequence). V was clipped by 0 bases and J by 6 bases, with 9 bases between them. The CDR3 DNA sequence: TGTGCCAGCAGTTACTCGATAGTGGCCGAGCAGTACTTC. Encoded protein: CASSYSIVAEQYF.

This sequence joins TRBV9 and TRBJ2-1; 8 bases line up with TRBD2. From germline, CDR1 is SGDLS and CDR2 YYNGEE. V shed 0 bases and J 2 bases; nucleotides not matched to a gene: 7. This CDR3 is built from 17 residues. The CDR3 loop is CASSVARGGRTYNEQFF. For the CDR3, the DNA is TGTGCCAGCAGCGTAGCTCGGGGGGGCCGCACCTACAATGAGCAGTTCTTC.

V is TRBV5-4 and J is TRBJ1-1; the D is unclear. Trimming pared 1 base from V and 5 bases from J, leaving 6 bases between. The CDR3 sequence is 12 residues long. Germline CDR1 SGHNT, CDR2 YYREEE (reference sequence). The CDR3 region has the DNA TGTGCCAGCAGCTTGTTGCCAACTGAAGCTTTCTTT. Translation: CASSLLPTEAFF. Combining the CDR3 with reference TRBV5-4 and TRBJ1-1 gives the whole variable domain ETGVTQSPTHLIKTRGQQVTLRCSSQSGHNTVSWYQQALGQGPQFIFQYYREEENGRGNFPPRFSGLQFPNYSSELNVNALELDDSALYLCASSLLPTEAFFGQGTRLTVV.

This rearrangement joins TRBV2 to TRBJ2-7; TRBD2 aligns across 7 bases. The V gene's germline CDR1 is SNHLY and CDR2 FYNNEI. This CDR3 is built from 14 residues. The V segment lost 6 bases and the J segment 0 bases; nucleotides outside the gene matches: 5. The CDR3 coding sequence is TGTGCCAGCAGCACTGGACTAGGCTCCTACGAGCAGTACTTC. This gives the protein CASSTGLGSYEQYF.

In nucleotides, the CDR3 is TGTGCCAGCTCACTCGATAGCGGCATTCAGTACTTC. This encodes CASSLDSGIQYF. This chain links TRBV18 with TRBJ2-4, with D maybe TRBD2 (6 bases). V lost 4 bases and J 9 bases, leaving 10 bases between the germline ends. The germline V gene encodes CDR1 KGHSH and CDR2 LQKENI. The CDR3 is made up of 12 amino acids. The whole variable domain, filled in from reference TRBV18 and TRBJ2-4, reads NAGVMQNPRHLVRRRGQEARLRCSPMKGHSHVYWYRQLPEEGLKFMVYLQKENIIDESGMPKERFSAEFPKEGPSILRIQQVVRGDSAAYFCASSLDSGIQYFGAGTRLSVL.

V is TRBV4-2 and J is TRBJ2-1; D is uncertain. Trimming left V 3 bases short and J 0 bases short, with 24 bases between. The CDR3 totals 20 residues. In germline, CDR1 is LGHNA, CDR2 YNFKEQ. CDR3 in DNA: TGTGCCAGCAGCCAGGTTGGGCAGGAGTATGCAACCCACTCCTACAATGAGCAGTTCTTC. Translated: CASSQVGQEYATHSYNEQFF.

The rearrangement joins TRBV2 to TRBJ2-7, with unresolved D. The CDR3 consists of 12 residues. The V and J ends lost 1 base and 2 bases respectively, with 3 bases between them. Germline V gives CDR1 SNHLY, CDR2 FYNNEI. DNA of the CDR3: TGTGCCAGCAGTGAAGAGGCCTACGAGCAGTACTTC. Its protein is CASSEEAYEQYF. The whole variable domain, filled in from reference TRBV2 and TRBJ2-7, reads EPEVTQTPSHQVTQMGQEVILRCVPISNHLYFYWYRQILGQKVEFLVSFYNNEISEKSEIFDDQFSVERPDGSNFTLKIRSTKLEDSAMYFCASSEEAYEQYFGPGTRLTVT.

The chain employs TRBV9 and TRBJ2-1, with 8 positions matching TRBD2. V lost 2 bases to trimming and J lost 5 bases; unmatched junction nucleotides: 3. The CDR3 runs 14 residues. Germline values: CDR1 SGDLS, CDR2 YYNGEE. CDR3 region: CASSVPGLDNEQFF. In DNA form, the CDR3 reads TGTGCCAGCAGCGTCCCGGGACTAGACAATGAGCAGTTCTTC.

In the case of this clone: This same CDR3 is encoded by further DNA sequences in the sample. CDR3 protein: CASSLGTGRYEQYF. DNA of the CDR3: TGTGCCAGCAGCTTAGGGACAGGGAGATACGAGCAGTACTTC. This chain connects TRBV7-6 to TRBJ2-7; TRBD1 matches 8 bases. Germline V gene sequence: CDR1 SGHVS, CDR2 FNYEAQ. The CDR3 spans 14 residues. The junction had 3 bases not matched to a gene; V was cut back by 1 base and J by 4 bases.

V usage is TRBV19 and J usage is TRBJ2-1; 10 nucleotides agree with TRBD2. Germline V CDR1 and CDR2: LNHDA, SQIVND (reference sequence). Losses at the gene ends were 5 bases for V and 4 bases for J; bases not matched to a gene: 5. This CDR3 contains 15 residues. The CDR3 reads CASSEAGGRYNEQFF. The CDR3 DNA sequence: TGTGCCAGTAGTGAAGCGGGGGGGCGGTACAATGAGCAGTTCTTC.

The J gene is TRBJ2-4, the V gene TRBV4-3; no reliable D call. The CDR3 sequence is 18 residues long. The germline V gene has CDR1 LGHNA and CDR2 YSLEER. The V gene lost 0 bases and the J gene lost 8 bases, with 23 bases spanning the gap. In DNA, the CDR3 is TGCGCCAGCAGCCAAGATCTCCAAGGTGGTTGGCGCTCGGACATTCAGTACTTC. Its translation: CASSQDLQGGWRSDIQYF.

This clone appeared a few times. Other DNA sequences in the same sample also yield this CDR3. This chain links TRBV7-9 with TRBJ2-7; unclear D gene. Trimming shortened V by 5 bases and J by 0 bases, and 5 bases separated the two germline ends. The CDR3 extends over 12 amino acids. Germline V lookup: CDR1 SEHNR, CDR2 FQNEAQ (reference sequence). CDR3: CASSPGSYEQYF. The CDR3 DNA sequence: TGTGCCAGCAGCCCCGGCTCCTACGAGCAGTACTTC.

The chain couples TRBV6-5 to TRBJ2-7, with no clear D. Germline V gene lookup returns CDR1 MNHEY and CDR2 SVGAGI. The V gene lost 6 bases and the J gene lost 3 bases, with 3 bases spanning the gap. This CDR3 spans 10 amino acids. CDR3 region: CASRGYEQYF. As DNA, the CDR3 is TGTGCCAGCAGGGGCTACGAGCAGTACTTC.

The V and J genes are TRBV28 and TRBJ2-2; 9 bases match TRBD2. The CDR3 contains 17 residues. V lost 3 bases, J lost 6 bases, and 11 bases stayed unmatched. CDR1 and CDR2 from the germline V gene are MDHEN and SYDVKM. CDR3 residues: CASSLLSGSSDPGELFF. Here the CDR3 DNA reads TGTGCCAGCAGTTTGCTTAGCGGGAGTTCCGACCCCGGGGAGCTGTTTTTT.

The chain links TRBV7-9 to TRBJ1-4, with D hard to call. This CDR3 has 15 amino acids. Germline-derived CDR1 and CDR2 are SEHNR and FQNEAQ (reference sequence). V lost 3 bases, J lost 8 bases, and 16 bases lay in between. The CDR3 coding sequence is TGTGCCAGCAGCTTTGGGGTCACCCGGGAGGAAAAACTGTTTTTT. This sequence encodes CASSFGVTREEKLFF.

This clone was seen more than once but under ten times. The chain has TRBV2 and TRBJ2-2, with 7 bases that match TRBD1. After removal of 9 bases from V and 1 base from J, the junction contained 2 bases not matched to a gene. The CDR3 runs to 13 residues. Germline lookup yields CDR1 SNHLY and CDR2 FYNNEI. In DNA, the CDR3 is TGTGCCAGTCAGGGGGAGAACACCGGGGAGCTGTTTTTT. Translation: CASQGENTGELFF.

This clone was found once. V is TRBV4-1 and J is TRBJ2-3; D not certain. CDR1 MGHRA and CDR2 YSYEKL come from the germline V gene. V was trimmed by 0 bases and J by 2 bases, leaving 15 bases between them. The length of the CDR3 is 17 residues. The CDR3 DNA is TGCGCCAGCAGCCAAGACAGTCAATGGGTCCCCACAGATACGCAGTATTTT. Its translation is CASSQDSQWVPTDTQYF.

This chain joins TRBV7-2 and TRBJ2-6, with 8 bases that match TRBD2. CDR1 and CDR2 from the germline V gene are SGHTA and FQGNSA. The ends lost 2 bases at V and 2 bases at J; junction bases unmatched: 8. This CDR3 comprises 18 residues. CDR3 nucleotide sequence: TGTGCCAGCAGCTTACTTCCGGGAGGGGAAACTGGGGCCAACGTCCTGACTTTC. Amino acids: CASSLLPGGETGANVLTF. Together with reference TRBV7-2 and TRBJ2-6, the CDR3 gives the full variable domain: GAGVSQSPSNKVTEKGKDVELRCDPISGHTALYWYRQSLGQGLEFLIYFQGNSAPDKSGLPSDRFSAERTGGSVSTLTIQRTQQEDSAVYLCASSLLPGGETGANVLTFGAGSRLTVL.

The chain couples TRBV18 to TRBJ2-5; the D call may be TRBD1 or TRBD2 (5 bases each). Trimming cost V 6 bases and J 0 bases, with 11 bases left between them. This CDR3 has 14 amino acids. Germline V lookup: CDR1 KGHSH, CDR2 LQKENI. The CDR3 nucleotides read TGTGCCAGCTCGCCTGGGGGATACCAAGAGACCCAGTACTTC. Its protein is CASSPGGYQETQYF.

The chain carries TRBV4-3 and TRBJ2-7; D remains unclear. The CDR3 extends over 12 amino acids. Trimming took off 1 base at V and 6 bases at J, with 7 bases between the two ends. Germline V gene data show CDR1 as LGHNA and CDR2 as YSLEER. The CDR3, as DNA: TGCGCCAGCAGCCAAGGCCCAGGCGAGCAGTACTTC. Its protein is CASSQGPGEQYF.

The chain couples TRBV5-6 to TRBJ1-4; 11 nucleotides align to TRBD1. Germline CDR1 SGHDT, CDR2 YYEEEE. J gave up 8 bases and V 0 bases, and 9 bases lay outside the gene matches. The CDR3 consists of 17 residues. CDR3 in DNA: TGTGCCAGCAGCTTGGAGAGGGACAGGGGGTTTATGGAAAAACTGTTTTTT. It translates to CASSLERDRGFMEKLFF.

The chain couples TRBV9 to TRBJ2-2, with D hard to call. This CDR3 is built from 13 residues. Germline V gene lookup returns CDR1 SGDLS and CDR2 YYNGEE. The V end lost 0 bases, the J end lost 5 bases, and 5 bases lay between the germline ends. In nucleotides, the CDR3 is TGTGCCAGCAGCGTAGGAGGTACCGGGGAGCTGTTTTTT. Amino acid sequence: CASSVGGTGELFF.

The rearrangement links TRBV2 to TRBJ1-1, with a possible D match to TRBD1 (6 bases). Trimming took 4 bases from V and 5 from J, leaving 17 bases between them. The CDR3 loop spans 15 amino acids. Germline V gene lookup returns CDR1 SNHLY and CDR2 FYNNEI. The CDR3 here is CASSGQARRFTEAFF. The CDR3 DNA sequence: TGTGCCAGCAGTGGACAGGCTCGGAGGTTTACTGAAGCTTTCTTT.

The V and J genes are TRBV4-1 and TRBJ1-2; TRBD1 aligns across 7 bases. This CDR3 comprises 14 residues. Germline values: CDR1 MGHRA, CDR2 YSYEKL. V was clipped by 2 bases and J by 8 bases; unmatched bases: 8. As DNA, the CDR3 is TGCGCCAGCAGCCAACAAGTTCGGACAGGCGGCTACACCTTC. Translation: CASSQQVRTGGYTF.